These T cell receptor beta chains were read from a single sample in a study of blood T cells in healthy people across ages. MiXCR was run by TCRdb on the 5' RACE reads, yielding one entry per CDR3 protein. The repertoire holds 870,000 or so distinct CDR3 sequences, with around 30% as singletons. Sequencing used blood. The receptor set was obtained from a woman aged 80 or older in good health. Both conserved end residues are part of each CDR3. Fields, in order: clone size, J gene, D gene, V gene, CDR3 length, CDR3 protein, CDR3 DNA. A D gene is named only where the DNA matches it firmly. Expanded clones get a size class; other rows say once, few or many, or leave the size out.

clone_size: once
j_call: TRBJ2-3
d_call: TRBD2
v_call: TRBV27
cdr3_length: 17
cdr3_aa: CASSLKGGGTSTDTQYF
cdr3_nt: TGTGCCAGCAGCCTAAAGGGCGGGGGAACTAGCACAGATACGCAGTATTTT

clone_size: -
j_call: TRBJ2-1
d_call: TRBD2
v_call: TRBV7-2
cdr3_length: 16
cdr3_aa: CASSLTGTSGHNEQFF
cdr3_nt: TGTGCCAGCAGCCTCACCGGGACTAGCGGACACAATGAGCAGTTCTTC

clone_size: -
j_call: TRBJ2-1
d_call: TRBD1
v_call: TRBV12-3/TRBV12-4
cdr3_length: 16
cdr3_aa: CASSLALRTGEETQFF
cdr3_nt: TGCGCCAGCAGTTTAGCGTTGCGGACAGGGGAAGAGACCCAGTTCTTC

clone_size: -
j_call: TRBJ1-1
d_call: TRBD1
v_call: TRBV12-3/TRBV12-4
cdr3_length: 16
cdr3_aa: CASSPGQANLRTEAFF
cdr3_nt: TGTGCCAGCAGTCCGGGACAGGCTAATTTGAGGACTGAAGCTTTCTTT

clone_size: -
j_call: TRBJ2-2
d_call: TRBD1
v_call: TRBV6-1
cdr3_length: 15
cdr3_aa: CASRRTGTETGELFF
cdr3_nt: TGTGCCAGCAGGCGAACCGGGACAGAGACCGGGGAGCTGTTTTTT

clone_size: many
j_call: TRBJ2-1
d_call: TRBD2
v_call: TRBV20-1
cdr3_length: 15
cdr3_aa: CSARVSGGLIHEQFF
cdr3_nt: TGCAGTGCTAGAGTCAGCGGGGGCTTAATCCATGAGCAGTTCTTC

clone_size: -
j_call: TRBJ2-2
d_call: -
v_call: TRBV7-2
cdr3_length: 14
cdr3_aa: CASIKGLNTGELFF
cdr3_nt: TGTGCCAGCATCAAGGGACTGAACACCGGGGAGCTGTTTTTT

clone_size: many
j_call: TRBJ1-2
d_call: TRBD1
v_call: TRBV20-1
cdr3_length: 16
cdr3_aa: CSATGQRKGLTIGYTF
cdr3_nt: TGCAGTGCCACGGGACAGAGAAAAGGATTAACTATTGGCTACACCTTC

clone_size: many
j_call: TRBJ2-1
d_call: TRBD1
v_call: TRBV11-3
cdr3_length: 15
cdr3_aa: CASSLVPGGYNEQFF
cdr3_nt: TGTGCCAGCAGCTTAGTACCAGGGGGCTACAATGAGCAGTTCTTC

clone_size: many
j_call: TRBJ2-2
d_call: TRBD2
v_call: TRBV15
cdr3_length: 16
cdr3_aa: CATSRDRGENTGELFF
cdr3_nt: TGTGCCACCAGCAGAGATCGGGGGGAGAACACCGGGGAGCTGTTTTTT

clone_size: -
j_call: TRBJ1-2
d_call: -
v_call: TRBV7-9
cdr3_length: 15
cdr3_aa: CASSEDAGPNYGYTF
cdr3_nt: TGTGCCAGCAGCGAGGATGCGGGGCCTAACTATGGCTACACCTTC

clone_size: many
j_call: TRBJ2-7
d_call: TRBD1
v_call: TRBV6-2/TRBV6-3
cdr3_length: 14
cdr3_aa: CASSSRQGSYEQYF
cdr3_nt: TGTGCCAGCAGTTCAAGACAGGGGTCCTACGAGCAGTACTTC

clone_size: -
j_call: TRBJ2-7
d_call: -
v_call: TRBV27
cdr3_length: 15
cdr3_aa: CASSLEFSRANERYF
cdr3_nt: TGTGCCAGCAGTTTAGAATTTTCCCGCGCCAATGAGCGGTACTTC

clone_size: many
j_call: TRBJ2-2
d_call: TRBD1
v_call: TRBV12-3/TRBV12-4
cdr3_length: 15
cdr3_aa: CASSRTGGNTGELFF
cdr3_nt: TGTGCCAGCAGTCGGACAGGGGGCAACACCGGGGAGCTGTTTTTT

clone_size: many
j_call: TRBJ2-5
d_call: TRBD1
v_call: TRBV15
cdr3_length: 16
cdr3_aa: CATSRSRDRVVETQYF
cdr3_nt: TGTGCCACCAGCCGATCCCGGGACAGGGTCGTCGAGACCCAGTACTTC

clone_size: many
j_call: TRBJ2-1
d_call: TRBD2
v_call: TRBV7-2
cdr3_length: 17
cdr3_aa: CASSLGLLAGFYNEQFF
cdr3_nt: TGTGCCAGCAGCTTAGGGCTACTAGCGGGGTTCTACAATGAGCAGTTCTTC

clone_size: -
j_call: TRBJ2-1
d_call: TRBD2
v_call: TRBV20-1
cdr3_length: 15
cdr3_aa: CSAREAGGPYNEQFF
cdr3_nt: TGCAGTGCTAGAGAAGCGGGAGGGCCTTACAATGAGCAGTTCTTC

clone_size: many
j_call: TRBJ2-3
d_call: TRBD2
v_call: TRBV7-2
cdr3_length: 16
cdr3_aa: CASSSGLAGLTDTQYF
cdr3_nt: TGTGCCAGCAGCTCAGGACTAGCGGGGCTTACAGATACGCAGTATTTT

clone_size: -
j_call: TRBJ2-7
d_call: TRBD1
v_call: TRBV5-4
cdr3_length: 15
cdr3_aa: CASSQGQISAYEQYF
cdr3_nt: TGTGCCAGCAGCCAGGGACAGATATCAGCCTACGAGCAGTACTTC

clone_size: -
j_call: TRBJ2-7
d_call: -
v_call: TRBV21-1
cdr3_length: 17
cdr3_aa: CASSKAPATSSYNEQYF
cdr3_nt: TGTGCCAGCAGCAAAGCCCCAGCGACGAGCTCCTACAATGAGCAGTACTTC

clone_size: -
j_call: TRBJ2-2
d_call: -
v_call: TRBV7-8
cdr3_length: 15
cdr3_aa: CASSLKWQNTGELFF
cdr3_nt: TGTGCCAGCAGCTTAAAGTGGCAGAACACCGGGGAGCTGTTTTTT

clone_size: -
j_call: TRBJ1-1
d_call: -
v_call: TRBV30
cdr3_length: 13
cdr3_aa: CAWSAPSKGVAFF
cdr3_nt: TGTGCCTGGAGTGCCCCTTCCAAGGGGGTAGCTTTCTTT

clone_size: few
j_call: TRBJ2-4
d_call: -
v_call: TRBV7-2
cdr3_length: 15
cdr3_aa: CAGSLGGQGTHIQYF
cdr3_nt: TGTGCCGGCAGCTTAGGAGGCCAGGGGACCCACATTCAGTACTTC

clone_size: -
j_call: TRBJ2-3
d_call: -
v_call: TRBV7-2
cdr3_length: 15
cdr3_aa: CASSLGEAGLDTQYF
cdr3_nt: TGTGCCAGCAGCTTAGGGGAGGCGGGGCTGGATACGCAGTATTTT

clone_size: few
j_call: TRBJ2-7
d_call: -
v_call: TRBV30
cdr3_length: 13
cdr3_aa: CAWTRESSYEQYF
cdr3_nt: TGTGCCTGGACGAGAGAGAGCTCCTACGAGCAGTACTTC

clone_size: few
j_call: TRBJ1-6
d_call: -
v_call: TRBV9
cdr3_length: 16
cdr3_aa: CVSSVGGAATNSPLHF
cdr3_nt: TGTGTCAGCAGCGTAGGGGGGGCAGCTACAAATTCACCCCTCCACTTT

clone_size: many
j_call: TRBJ2-5
d_call: -
v_call: TRBV7-2
cdr3_length: 17
cdr3_aa: CASSPKSRAEYQETQYF
cdr3_nt: TGTGCCAGCAGCCCAAAATCCCGGGCCGAGTACCAAGAGACCCAGTACTTC